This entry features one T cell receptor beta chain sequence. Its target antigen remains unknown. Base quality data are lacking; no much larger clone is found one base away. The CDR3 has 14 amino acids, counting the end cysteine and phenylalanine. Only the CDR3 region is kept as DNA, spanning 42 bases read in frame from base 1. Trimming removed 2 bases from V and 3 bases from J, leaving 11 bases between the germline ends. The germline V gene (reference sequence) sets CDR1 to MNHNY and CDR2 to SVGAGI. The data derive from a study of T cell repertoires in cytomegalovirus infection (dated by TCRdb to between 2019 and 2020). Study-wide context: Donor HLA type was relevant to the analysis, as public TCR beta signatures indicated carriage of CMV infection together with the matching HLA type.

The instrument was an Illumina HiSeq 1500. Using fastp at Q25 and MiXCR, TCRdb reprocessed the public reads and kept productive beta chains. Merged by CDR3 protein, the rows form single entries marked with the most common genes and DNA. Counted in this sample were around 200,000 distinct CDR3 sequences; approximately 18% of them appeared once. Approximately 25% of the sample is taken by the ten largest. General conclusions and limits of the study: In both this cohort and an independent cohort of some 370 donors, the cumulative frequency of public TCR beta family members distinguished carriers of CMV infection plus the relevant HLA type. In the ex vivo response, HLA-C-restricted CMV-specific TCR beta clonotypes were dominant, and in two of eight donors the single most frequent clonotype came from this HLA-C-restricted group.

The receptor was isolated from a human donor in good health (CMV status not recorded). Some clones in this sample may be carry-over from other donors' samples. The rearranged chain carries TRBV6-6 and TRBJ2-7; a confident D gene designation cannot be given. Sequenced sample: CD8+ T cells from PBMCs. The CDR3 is CASSYAAVLYEQYF. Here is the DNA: TGTGCCAGCAGTTACGCAGCTGTTCTCTACGAGCAGTACTTC.